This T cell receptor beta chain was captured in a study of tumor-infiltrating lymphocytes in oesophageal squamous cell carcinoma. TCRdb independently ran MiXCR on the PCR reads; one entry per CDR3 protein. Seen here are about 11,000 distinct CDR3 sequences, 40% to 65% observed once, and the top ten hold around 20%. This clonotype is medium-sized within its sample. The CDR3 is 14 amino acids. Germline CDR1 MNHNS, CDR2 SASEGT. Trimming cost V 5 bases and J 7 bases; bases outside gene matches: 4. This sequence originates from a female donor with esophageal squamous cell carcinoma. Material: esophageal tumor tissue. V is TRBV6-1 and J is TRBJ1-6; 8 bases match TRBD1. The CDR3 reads CASSPGGENSPLHF. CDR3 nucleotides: TGTGCCAGCAGTCCAGGGGGCGAGAATTCACCCCTCCACTTT.